This TCR beta chain was obtained from a study of T cell responses to AZD1222 COVID-19 vaccine (dated by TCRdb to the early 2020s). With respect to the entire study: A total of 233 trial participants underwent TCR sequencing, of whom 207 received two doses of AZD1222 and some 26 received two doses of the MenACWY control vaccine. Trial participants were enrolled by age into 18-55, 56-69 and 70-plus year subgroups, with roughly 160, 29 and 62 TCR-sequenced participants respectively. Findings and caveats that apply to the study as a whole: Most participants were white British and females outnumbered males, and the authors suggested that clonal diversity may have been underestimated. Conclusions about previously exposed vaccinees are limited because only six or seven AZD1222 recipients were SARS-CoV-2 seropositive at baseline. The whole spike protein was spanned by vaccine-associated CD4 TCRs, and dominant responses were seen in regions 160-218 and 743-854. Nearly half of unique spike-specific TCRs reportedly recognized epitopes outside regions mutated in the B.1.351 and B.1.1.7 variants. Spike-specific TCR breadth and depth rose significantly after two AZD1222 doses compared with day 0 and with MenACWY recipients. No day 14 peak-response samples were available, so repertoires were characterized only after the peak T cell response. In the small 56-69-year group, the increase in depth fell short of significance, most likely because of low power.

The intended sense of this specimen's time point label: about 28 days (+/-7) after the second vaccine dose. The sample's treatment or condition label, in plain terms: meningococcal conjugate vaccine given as trial control. Vaccinee samples came from UK trials COV001 and COV002, including a single-blind randomized controlled phase 2/3 trial of AZD1222 (ChAdOx1 nCoV-19) in healthy adults. For TCRbeta chain sequencing, PBMC samples from trial participants were taken at day 0 and at day 28 after the second dose. From V the trimming removes 2 bases and from J it removes 3 bases, while the gene matches leave 5 bases of the junction unaccounted for. The CDR3 measures 17 amino acids from cysteine to phenylalanine. Here the CDR3 DNA is all that survives: 51 bases in frame from base 1. The germline V gene provides CDR1 SGHRS and CDR2 YFSETQ. Regarding this clone: What antigen it recognizes has not been identified. Base-call qualities are not available, and no considerably larger clone is one nucleotide away.

The CDR3 regions of human TCRbeta chains were subjected to immunosequencing. As for the original processing: TCRs in the repertoires were compared against a reference library of SARS-CoV-2-specific TCRs that had been generated with the MIRA antigen-specificity platform. Breadth was defined as the fraction of unique TCRs that were SARS-CoV-2-associated, and depth was defined as the fraction of total T cells that were SARS-CoV-2-associated. Each spike-specific TCR was assigned to its reactive spike region and to a CD4 or CD8 class using the MIRA data. Log10-transformed breadth and depth values were compared by one-way ANOVA with Sidak's multiple comparisons tests. TCRdb stores this immuneACCESS table with in-frame sequences only. Part of the clones is absent; in the studies checked, under half of the shortfall reflects unresolved V genes, and no reason is known for the rest. V, J and clone size were drawn from that table, and D and trimming were deduced from the DNA. The sample data list roughly 180,000 clones, and 90% to 95% of these were observed just once. Around 0.97% of the sample lies in the top ten.

The sequence came from an adult who received the MenACWY meningococcal vaccine as a control. This chain is built from TRBV5-1 and TRBJ2-1; 13 junctional bases match TRBD2. This specimen was peripheral blood, taken 28 days after the second dose of the MenACWY control vaccine. The nucleotides are TGCGCCAGCAGCTTTGGACTAGCGGGGGTTATCTACAATGAGCAGTTCTTC. This translates into CASSFGLAGVIYNEQFF.